This note documents a single T cell receptor (beta chain) sequence. The clone's antigen remains unknown. No qualities accompany the bases; no much larger clone lies one base away. The source of the sample is a study of blood T cells in healthy people across ages (dated by TCRdb to about 2015). With respect to the entire study: Template switching captured roughly one uniquely barcoded TCR beta cDNA molecule per two T cells in model experiments. Using deep sequencing normalized with unique cDNA molecular identifiers, the study measured how TCR beta repertoire diversity changes with age. The donors were divided into four age groups: young (average roughly 17 years), middle-aged (around 41), aged (62) and long-lived (roughly 88). To avoid experimental bias, donors of different ages were randomly spread across the sequencing lanes. Using the same blood draw, the study looked at two additional independent replicas of 1 million unique cDNA reads for two donors, one aged 18 to 30 and the other aged 80 or older. Here is what the overall study found, with its caveats: The percentage of naive T cells measured by flow cytometry correlated strongly with observed TCR beta diversity. Conclusive comparison of naive and antigen-experienced compartments was prevented by the profiling of bulk unsorted PBMCs. The CMV infection status of donors was not known, potentially confounding age-related changes in expanded clonotypes. Estimates of total diversity based on one million sequenced T cells were regarded as lower bounds and as underestimates. The long-lived group showed more naive CD4+ T cells, fewer expanded clones and increased TCR diversity than the aged group, suggesting age selection. Observed TCR beta diversity per million T cells fell roughly linearly with age, and a significant reduction was already apparent by age roughly 40.

As encoded in the germline V gene (reference sequence), CDR1 is SEHNR while CDR2 is FQNEAQ. From its cysteine to its phenylalanine, the CDR3 spans 14 amino acids. Only CDR3 DNA remains: 42 bases, in frame from the first base. Trimming costs V 5 bases and J 2 bases, and their ends lie 12 bases apart. Library method: 5' RACE. The sequencing machine was an Illumina HiSeq 2500. The second PCR ran for roughly 7 to 12 cycles and used a J-beta primer mix along with a sample-barcoded 5' primer. A unique molecular identifier was introduced onto each TCR beta cDNA molecule by a template-switch 5' adaptor carrying 12 random nucleotides. At least 3 million CDR3-containing paired-end reads were obtained from each sample. First-strand cDNA was synthesized from all RNA with the Mint cDNA synthesis kit, primed by a TRBC-specific oligonucleotide. After uracil-DNA glycosylase treatment, a first 18-cycle PCR used universal primers M1SS and BC2_uni_R on all cDNA. In the original analysis: Each sample was normalized by randomly selecting 1 million high-quality reads, each carrying a distinct molecular identifier. Reads with shared molecular identifiers were discarded instead of being binned into consensus sequences. MiTCR, set to a Q25 quality threshold and the strictest error-elimination algorithm, was used for CDR3 identification, clonotype clustering and error correction. A nonparametric unseen species model using Euler transformation provided a lower-bound estimate of total TCR beta diversity. TCRdb passed the public sequencing reads through fastp at Q25 and MiXCR, retaining productive beta sequences. Identical CDR3 proteins give one entry, which carries the most common genes and DNA. TCRdb, not the authors, supplied the V and J calls. In this sample the table shows roughly 1.5 million distinct CDR3 sequences, about 45% of which occur a single time. The top ten clones comprise about 4.1% of the sample.

Systemically healthy Caucasian individuals from Russia, 35 to 40 in total and aged about 6 to 90 years, were included as donors. Around 10 milliliters of peripheral blood were drawn from each donor into EDTA-treated Vacutainer tubes. PBMCs were isolated by Ficoll-Paque density-gradient centrifugation, with at least 6 million obtained per sample. Trizol reagent was used to extract total RNA from the PBMCs, yielding at least 6 micrograms per sample. The percentages of naive CD45RAhigh/CD27high T cells were determined by flow cytometry on a PBMC aliquot from every donor. This receptor was identified in a woman younger than 30 in good health. This sequence uses TRBV7-9 and TRBJ1-1, and TRBD1 may be the D gene, going by 5 matching bases. Sequenced material: blood. The CDR3 protein sequence reads: CASSAETENTEAFF. The nucleotide sequence is given as TGTGCCAGCAGCGCCGAGACAGAAAACACTGAAGCTTTCTTT. Here the CDR3 is joined to the reference TRBV7-9 and TRBJ1-1 genes, and the full variable domain is: DTGVSQNPRHKITKRGQNVTFRCDPISEHNRLYWYRQTLGQGPEFLTYFQNEAQLEKSRLLSDRFSAERPKGSFSTLEIQRTEQGDSAMYLCASSAETENTEAFFGQGTRLTVV.